The 27 T cell receptor beta chains listed next were all sequenced from one sample in a study of shared T cell receptors in the human thymus. Only in-frame clones appear in the TCRdb table, and some are missing; sequencing was by immunoSEQ multiplex PCR. There are just under 550,000 clones in the sample; roughly 74% occur only once, and more than 0.01% lies in the top ten. The data were also submitted as part of a second study, on human thymus T cells.

Sample: thymocytes. The receptors stem from a boy younger than two with a congenital heart defect.

This sequence joins TRBV5-1 and TRBJ2-1, with 8 bases matching TRBD2. The CDR3 runs to 13 residues. Germline V gives CDR1 SGHRS, CDR2 YFSETQ. Unmatched junction bases numbered 8, after V lost 7 bases and J lost 8 bases. CDR3 in amino acids: CASAGTSEDEQFF. CDR3 sequence (DNA): TGCGCCAGCGCCGGGACTAGTGAGGATGAGCAGTTCTTC.

This chain joins TRBV6-4 and TRBJ2-7; TRBD2 aligns across 13 bases. The CDR3 has 15 amino acids. Looked up from germline, CDR1 is MRHNA and CDR2 is SNTAGT. The junction had 5 bases not matched to a gene; V was cut back by 8 bases and J by 1 base. The CDR3 nucleotides read TGTGCCAGCGGAACTAGCGGGAGGGATTCCTACGAGCAGTACTTC. It codes for CASGTSGRDSYEQYF.

The V and J genes are TRBV27 and TRBJ2-5; TRBD2 is a possible D gene (6 bases). The V gene's germline CDR1 is MNHEY and CDR2 SMNVEV (reference sequence). The CDR3 is 16 residues long. Trimming stripped 4 bases from V and 3 bases from J, with 18 bases between. The CDR3 loop is CASSSSAGTAKETQYF. CDR3 DNA: TGTGCCAGCAGTTCCTCTGCCGGGACTGCGAAAGAGACCCAGTACTTC.

The table lists this clone with a few counts. The J gene is TRBJ2-7, the V gene TRBV4-1; weak D call: TRBD2 (6 bases). The V gene lost 1 base and the J gene lost 4 bases, with 11 bases spanning the gap. The CDR3 extends over 14 amino acids. Germline-derived CDR1 and CDR2 are MGHRA and YSYEKL. CDR3 residues: CASSQVGTYYEQYF. CDR3 bases: TGCGCCAGCAGCCAAGTCGGGACTTATTACGAGCAGTACTTC.

V is TRBV7-2 and J is TRBJ2-7, with 14 bases that match TRBD2. Germline CDR1 is SGHTA and CDR2 is FQGNSA. CDR3 length equals 17 residues. Losses at the gene ends were 5 bases for V and 4 bases for J; bases not matched to a gene: 10. CDR3 amino acids: CASSAPGTSGSDYEQYF. The DNA of the CDR3 is TGTGCCAGCAGCGCACCCGGGACTAGCGGGAGCGATTACGAGCAGTACTTC.

V is TRBV14 and J is TRBJ1-5; D not resolved. Germline V gene data show CDR1 as SGHDN and CDR2 as FVKESK. The CDR3 runs to 13 residues. Trimming took off 0 bases at V and 6 bases at J, with 6 bases between the two ends. The chain's CDR3 is CASSQEPGQPQHF. The CDR3 coding sequence is TGTGCCAGCAGCCAAGAACCCGGTCAGCCCCAGCATTTT. Drawing the rest from reference TRBV14 and TRBJ1-5, the complete variable domain is EAGVTQFPSHSVIEKGQTVTLRCDPISGHDNLYWYRRVMGKEIKFLLHFVKESKQDESGMPNNRFLAERTGGTYSTLKVQPAELEDSGVYFCASSQEPGQPQHFGDGTRLSIL.

This rearrangement joins TRBV4-3 to TRBJ2-3, with 7 bases that match TRBD2. Germline CDR1 and CDR2: LGHNA and YSLEER. This CDR3 is 16 amino acids long. Germline trimming cut 0 bases from V and 2 bases from J; bases unmatched to any gene: 5. The CDR3 coding sequence is TGCGCCAGCAGCCAAGATGGCGGGAGAACCACAGATACGCAGTATTTT. It is translated as CASSQDGGRTTDTQYF.

The chain has TRBV25-1 and TRBJ1-1, with no clear D. The CDR3 extends over 12 amino acids. The germline gives CDR1 MGHDK, CDR2 SYGVNS. Trimming pared 5 bases from V and 5 bases from J, leaving 9 bases between. CDR3 sequence reads: CASSIQDTEAFF. DNA for the CDR3: TGTGCCAGCAGTATACAAGATACTGAAGCTTTCTTT.

This clone has a single count. The J gene is TRBJ1-5, the V gene TRBV28; TRBD1 is a possible D gene (6 bases). The V and J ends lost 0 bases and 4 bases respectively, with 13 bases between them. This CDR3 comprises 16 residues. Germline V gives CDR1 MDHEN, CDR2 SYDVKM. CDR3 coding DNA: TGTGCCAGCAGTTTATGGGGGGCGGTTAGAAATCAGCCCCAGCATTTT. It translates to CASSLWGAVRNQPQHF.

This clone appeared a single time. This chain joins TRBV4-2 and TRBJ1-3; 8 bases fit TRBD1. The CDR3 loop spans 17 amino acids. V dropped 3 bases and J dropped 4; count of bases not matched to a gene: 11. Germline assignment: CDR1 LGHNA and CDR2 YNFKEQ. Here the CDR3 DNA reads TGTGCCAGCAGCCACCTCCCAGGACAGGGCGGAGGAAACACCATATATTTT. Its protein product is CASSHLPGQGGGNTIYF.

This rearrangement joins TRBV27 to TRBJ1-1; D gene ambiguous. Per germline, CDR1 MNHEY and CDR2 SMNVEV (reference sequence). This CDR3 region has 16 residues. Trimming shortened V by 0 bases and J by 3 bases, and 14 bases separated the two germline ends. This CDR3 is CASSLSGRRGDTEAFF. CDR3 nucleotide sequence: TGTGCCAGCAGTTTATCTGGCCGACGCGGGGACACTGAAGCTTTCTTT.

The chain joins TRBV29-1 to TRBJ1-2; D not certain. The V end lost 0 bases, the J end lost 7 bases, and 12 bases lay between the germline ends. In germline, CDR1 is SQVTM, CDR2 ANQGSEA. The CDR3 spans 13 residues. The CDR3 nucleotides are TGCAGCGTTGAAGAGGAGGACCCGAGTGGCTACACCTTC. Translating it yields CSVEEEDPSGYTF.

The chain links TRBV27 to TRBJ1-5; D unclear. This CDR3 contains 13 residues. Germline V gives CDR1 MNHEY, CDR2 SMNVEV (reference sequence). V was pared by 5 bases and J by 4 bases, with 9 bases between. CDR3 nucleotide sequence: TGTGCCAGCAGTCCGGCAGGTAATCAGCCCCAGCATTTT. It translates to CASSPAGNQPQHF.

The rearrangement links TRBV4-3 to TRBJ1-1, with 7 bases aligning to TRBD1. This CDR3 has 17 residues. V trimming: 1 base; J trimming: 5 bases; junction bases outside the gene matches: 13. Per germline, CDR1 LGHNA and CDR2 YSLEER. The CDR3 bases are TGCGCCAGCAGCCAAGGGCCACAGGGGCCCCTCACGACTGAAGCTTTCTTT. Amino acids: CASSQGPQGPLTTEAFF.

The V call is TRBV2, the J call TRBJ2-5; 9 bases fit TRBD2. The CDR3 sequence is 19 residues long. With V trimmed by 10 bases and J by 5 bases, 26 bases remained unmatched. Looked up from germline, CDR1 is SNHLY and CDR2 is FYNNEI. The CDR3 here is CATRASQGTSSILRETQYF. The CDR3 coding sequence is TGTGCCACCCGGGCCTCTCAAGGGACTAGCTCTATCCTAAGGGAGACCCAGTACTTC.

This clone was found once. The J gene is TRBJ2-5, the V gene TRBV27; D gene ambiguous. CDR1 and CDR2 (germline): MNHEY, SMNVEV (reference sequence). The V end lost 6 bases, the J end lost 3 bases, and 11 bases lay between the germline ends. This CDR3 contains 13 residues. The CDR3 bases are TGTGCCAGCAGGAGGAAGCTAGAAGAGACCCAGTACTTC. Translating it yields CASRRKLEETQYF.

The gene calls are TRBV5-1 and TRBJ1-2; D not resolved. This CDR3 spans 12 amino acids. The germline V and J ends were trimmed by 4 bases and 10 bases, with 14 bases remaining between them. Germline assignment: CDR1 SGHRS and CDR2 YFSETQ. The CDR3 loop is CASSTDGADYTF. Written as DNA, the CDR3 is TGCGCCAGCAGCACAGACGGTGCCGACTACACCTTC.

V gene TRBV14 combines with J gene TRBJ1-1; the match to TRBD1 covers 8 bases. Germline CDR1 reads SGHDN; CDR2 reads FVKESK. Trimming at V came to 2 bases and at J to 0 bases, leaving 8 bases not matched to a gene. The length of the CDR3 is 17 residues. CDR3 sequence: CASSQLPGQEMNTEAFF. The CDR3 DNA sequence: TGTGCCAGCAGCCAATTACCGGGACAGGAAATGAACACTGAAGCTTTCTTT. Full variable domain (rest looked up from reference TRBV14 and TRBJ1-1): EAGVTQFPSHSVIEKGQTVTLRCDPISGHDNLYWYRRVMGKEIKFLLHFVKESKQDESGMPNNRFLAERTGGTYSTLKVQPAELEDSGVYFCASSQLPGQEMNTEAFFGQGTRLTVV.

The chain is built from TRBV30 and TRBJ2-6; 11 bases are a match to TRBD1. The CDR3 extends over 16 amino acids. V lost 5 bases and J lost 4; bases outside the gene matches: 7. The germline V gene has CDR1 GTSNPN and CDR2 SVGIG (reference sequence). CDR3 coding DNA: TGTGCCTGGGCCGGACAGGGGGCGCCGGGGGCCAACGTCCTGACTTTC. This translates into CAWAGQGAPGANVLTF.

This clone was counted only a few times. This chain links TRBV25-1 with TRBJ2-1, with 10 bases aligning to TRBD2. In germline, CDR1 is MGHDK, CDR2 SYGVNS. There are 14 residues in the CDR3. The trim removed 9 bases at V and 5 bases at J, leaving 7 bases unmatched. The CDR3 loop reads CASTAGGQDNEQFF. The DNA of the CDR3 is TGTGCCAGTACAGCGGGAGGGCAGGACAATGAGCAGTTCTTC. The full variable domain, with the rest looked up from reference TRBV25-1 and TRBJ2-1, is EADIYQTPRYLVIGTGKKITLECSQTMGHDKMYWYQQDPGMELHLIHYSYGVNSTEKGDLSSESTVSRIRTEHFPLTLESARPSHTSQYLCASTAGGQDNEQFFGPGTRLTVL.

This clone was seen a handful of times. This rearrangement joins TRBV19 to TRBJ2-4; D gene unclear. V was trimmed by 5 bases and J by 11 bases, leaving 19 bases between them. This CDR3 spans 14 amino acids. CDR1 and CDR2 (germline): LNHDA, SQIVND (reference sequence). The CDR3 nucleotides read TGTGCCAGTAGTGACGCCGACAAGGTTTACGTTCAGTACTTC. This translates into CASSDADKVYVQYF.

The rearrangement links TRBV14 to TRBJ1-2; TRBD1 aligns across 7 bases. Per germline, CDR1 SGHDN and CDR2 FVKESK. CDR3 size: 14 residues. V was pared by 0 bases and J by 8 bases, with 6 bases of the junction left unmatched. The CDR3 DNA is TGTGCCAGCAGCCAAGACATTAGACAGGGAGGCTACACCTTC. Its protein product is CASSQDIRQGGYTF. The full variable domain, rest sourced from reference TRBV14 and TRBJ1-2, is EAGVTQFPSHSVIEKGQTVTLRCDPISGHDNLYWYRRVMGKEIKFLLHFVKESKQDESGMPNNRFLAERTGGTYSTLKVQPAELEDSGVYFCASSQDIRQGGYTFGSGTRLTVV.

The J gene is TRBJ2-5, the V gene TRBV7-2; 7 nucleotides match TRBD2. Germline CDR1 and CDR2: SGHTA and FQGNSA. The CDR3 has 13 residues. Trimming cost V 5 bases and J 5 bases; bases outside gene matches: 5. The CDR3 region has the DNA TGTGCCAGCAGCCCCCCAGCGGGGGAGACCCAGTACTTC. Protein product: CASSPPAGETQYF.

J is TRBJ1-4 and V is TRBV6-1; maybe TRBD1 (5 bases). V lost 3 bases and J lost 0, with 11 bases in between. Germline-derived CDR1 and CDR2 are MNHNS and SASEGT. The CDR3 is 16 residues long. For the CDR3, the DNA is TGTGCCAGCAGTGAGGAAGACAGACCAACTAATGAAAAACTGTTTTTT. Amino acid sequence: CASSEEDRPTNEKLFF.

The rearrangement links TRBV10-3 to TRBJ2-7; the D gene is possibly TRBD1 (6 bases). Germline V gene lookup returns CDR1 ENHRY and CDR2 SYGVKD. The CDR3 covers 13 residues. Trimming shortened V by 2 bases and J by 9 bases, and 14 bases separated the two germline ends. The CDR3 loop is CAISERDTSGQYF. The CDR3 nucleotides are TGTGCCATCAGTGAGAGGGACACCTCTGGGCAGTACTTC.

This clone appeared once. This chain links TRBV27 with TRBJ2-6, with 9 bases identical to TRBD1. The ends lost 5 bases at V and 4 bases at J; junction bases unmatched: 3. Germline CDR1 and CDR2: MNHEY and SMNVEV (reference sequence). The CDR3 spans 15 residues. This chain's CDR3 is CASSHRGPGANVLTF. As DNA, the CDR3 is TGTGCCAGCAGTCACAGGGGGCCCGGGGCCAACGTCCTGACTTTC.

The chain joins TRBV7-4 to TRBJ1-1; weak D call: TRBD1 (6 bases). The CDR3 is 16 residues long. Per the germline V gene, CDR1 is SGHVT and CDR2 is SQSDAQ. Trimming took 1 base from V and 4 from J, leaving 16 bases between them. The CDR3 DNA is TGTGCCAGCAGCTTAGTGAGTGACAGGCCCTCCACTGAAGCTTTCTTT. The encoded protein is CASSLVSDRPSTEAFF.